The TCR beta chain described here comes from a study of T cell changes during pregnancy in multiple sclerosis. Using immunoSEQ multiplex PCR, the repertoire was profiled, and TCRdb retains in-frame clones only, with some absent. The sample shows under 50,000 clones, roughly 88% of them seen only once. The CDR3 sequence is 15 residues long. V shed 6 bases and J 3 bases; nucleotides not matched to a gene: 9. CDR1 and CDR2 (germline): MNHNY, SVGAGI (reference sequence). This TCR was recovered from a female donor with multiple sclerosis, enrolled in a pregnancy study. This rearrangement joins TRBV6-6 to TRBJ1-1; 8 bases line up with TRBD1. The material sequenced was CD8+ T cells from peripheral blood mononuclear cells, taken in the first trimester of pregnancy. The CDR3 is CASSRADRVDTEAFF. In DNA form, the CDR3 reads TGTGCCAGCAGCCGAGCGGACAGGGTGGACACTGAAGCTTTCTTT.